A selection of T cell receptor beta chains follows, all from one sample in a study of cytomegalovirus exposure and HLA in healthy donors. The method was immunoSEQ multiplex PCR; TCRdb's version includes in-frame clones alone and lacks a portion of them. The table has about 140,000 clones, 61% seen once. The sequencing sample was made of PBMCs. The receptors were gathered from a male donor in good health and CMV-seronegative. Both conserved end residues are part of each CDR3. The D gene is left open where the match is weak. The listing skips clone size in some rows; elsewhere it reads once, few, many or a size class.

clone size: few
D gene: .
J gene: TRBJ1-1
V gene: TRBV18
CDR3 protein: CATTGMVGTEAFF
CDR3 DNA: TGTGCCACCACAGGGATGGTTGGCACTGAAGCTTTCTTT

clone size: .
D gene: .
J gene: TRBJ2-3
V gene: TRBV7-5
CDR3 protein: CVRSPMGRRLTDTQYF
CDR3 DNA: TGTGTCAGAAGCCCGATGGGCCGACGGCTTACAGATACGCAGTATTTT

clone size: .
D gene: TRBD1
J gene: TRBJ1-2
V gene: TRBV6-4
CDR3 protein: CASSSPGTGGPPGYTF
CDR3 DNA: TGTGCCAGCAGTAGTCCCGGGACAGGGGGCCCTCCTGGCTACACCTTC

clone size: .
D gene: TRBD2
J gene: TRBJ2-3
V gene: TRBV11-2
CDR3 protein: CASSPGRRTSTDTQYF
CDR3 DNA: TGTGCCAGCAGCCCCGGGAGGAGAACTAGCACAGATACGCAGTATTTT

clone size: .
D gene: .
J gene: TRBJ2-1
V gene: TRBV2
CDR3 protein: CASSPTRDEQFF
CDR3 DNA: TGTGCCAGCAGTCCGACTCGGGATGAGCAGTTCTTC

clone size: .
D gene: TRBD1
J gene: TRBJ2-3
V gene: TRBV5-1
CDR3 protein: CASSLRQGPDTQYF
CDR3 DNA: TGCGCCAGCAGCTTAAGACAGGGCCCAGATACGCAGTATTTT

clone size: .
D gene: TRBD1
J gene: TRBJ1-1
V gene: TRBV10-3
CDR3 protein: CAIGTGTNTEAFF
CDR3 DNA: TGTGCCATCGGGACAGGGACGAACACTGAAGCTTTCTTT

clone size: .
D gene: TRBD2
J gene: TRBJ2-2
V gene: TRBV5-5
CDR3 protein: CASSLHYGGAHGELFF
CDR3 DNA: TGTGCCAGCAGCTTGCATTACGGGGGGGCGCACGGGGAGCTGTTTTTT

clone size: .
D gene: .
J gene: TRBJ2-3
V gene: TRBV19
CDR3 protein: CASSTPGIGDTQYF
CDR3 DNA: TGTGCCAGTAGTACACCAGGGATAGGAGATACGCAGTATTTT

clone size: .
D gene: .
J gene: TRBJ1-1
V gene: TRBV4-2
CDR3 protein: CASSQDKGGNTEAFF
CDR3 DNA: TGTGCCAGCAGCCAAGATAAAGGGGGGAACACTGAAGCTTTCTTT

clone size: .
D gene: .
J gene: TRBJ2-7
V gene: TRBV5-6
CDR3 protein: CASSLRSRLGRYEQYF
CDR3 DNA: TGTGCCAGCAGCTTAAGAAGCCGGCTAGGCCGTTACGAGCAGTACTTC

clone size: few
D gene: TRBD1
J gene: TRBJ1-6
V gene: TRBV10-3
CDR3 protein: CAIRGDRRGNSPLHF
CDR3 DNA: TGTGCCATCAGGGGGGACAGAAGGGGTAATTCACCCCTCCACTTT

clone size: .
D gene: .
J gene: TRBJ1-1
V gene: TRBV29-1
CDR3 protein: CSVDLWPREPDMNTEAFF
CDR3 DNA: TGCAGCGTTGATCTCTGGCCCAGGGAACCCGATATGAACACTGAAGCTTTCTTT

clone size: .
D gene: TRBD1
J gene: TRBJ1-3
V gene: TRBV6-1
CDR3 protein: CATMDRGSGNTIYF
CDR3 DNA: TGTGCCACCATGGACAGGGGGTCGGGAAACACCATATATTTT

clone size: .
D gene: .
J gene: TRBJ1-3
V gene: TRBV5-6
CDR3 protein: CASSAPGQIRNTIYF
CDR3 DNA: TGTGCCAGCAGCGCTCCCGGACAGATAAGAAACACCATATATTTT

clone size: few
D gene: .
J gene: TRBJ1-5
V gene: TRBV28
CDR3 protein: CASSSDSYSNQPQHF
CDR3 DNA: TGTGCCAGCAGTTCGGACAGCTATAGCAATCAGCCCCAGCATTTT